Listed below are T cell receptor beta chains from one sample, sequenced in a study of cytomegalovirus exposure and HLA in healthy donors. Profiling relied on immunoSEQ multiplex PCR, and the TCRdb table lists in-frame clones only, not all of them. This table holds some 180,000 clones, about 85% found once. The sample comprised PBMCs. The source is a man aged 25-45 years in good health and CMV-seropositive. Both conserved end residues are part of each CDR3. A D gene is named only where the DNA matches it firmly. Size is stated for part of the rows, as once, few or many counts, or as a class when the clone is expanded.

j_gene | abundance | d_gene | v_gene | len | CDR3aa | CDR3nt
TRBJ2-5 | - | TRBD2 | TRBV2 | 14 | CASSVLAGSETQYF | TGTGCCAGCAGTGTTCTAGCGGGTAGTGAGACCCAGTACTTC
TRBJ2-7 | - | - | TRBV7-2 | 11 | CASSNRVEQYF | TGTGCCAGCAGTAACAGGGTCGAGCAGTACTTC
TRBJ2-4 | few | - | TRBV2 | 12 | CASRTEAGIQYF | TGTGCCAGCAGGACGGAAGCGGGCATTCAGTACTTC
TRBJ1-5 | - | - | TRBV6-5 | 16 | CASSSLSSSLNQPQHF | TGTGCCAGCAGTTCTCTAAGCTCATCCCTCAATCAGCCCCAGCATTTT
TRBJ2-1 | - | - | TRBV11-3 | 13 | CASSLDQGNEQFF | TGTGCCAGCAGCTTAGATCAGGGCAATGAGCAGTTCTTC
TRBJ2-7 | - | TRBD2 | TRBV10-3 | 17 | CAISAPSGRTDSYEQYF | TGTGCCATCAGTGCCCCTAGCGGGAGGACCGACTCCTACGAGCAGTACTTC
TRBJ2-2 | - | TRBD2 | TRBV7-9 | 17 | CASSLGGSSTGAGELFF | TGTGCCAGCAGCTTAGGCGGGAGTTCAACAGGAGCCGGGGAGCTGTTTTTT
TRBJ2-7 | few | TRBD2 | TRBV5-1 | 15 | CASSPRAGGQHEQYF | TGCGCCAGCAGCCCCCGAGCGGGAGGGCAACACGAGCAGTACTTC
TRBJ1-4 | - | TRBD1 | TRBV19 | 15 | CASRAPGAGGEKLFF | TGTGCCAGTAGGGCTCCGGGAGCAGGGGGTGAAAAACTGTTTTTT
TRBJ2-5 | - | - | TRBV2 | 13 | CASRERYQETQYF | TGTGCCAGCAGGGAGCGGTACCAAGAGACCCAGTACTTC
TRBJ1-1 | - | TRBD1 | TRBV18 | 14 | CASSFGTGVTEAFF | TGTGCCAGCTCATTCGGGACAGGTGTCACTGAAGCTTTCTTT
TRBJ2-7 | - | TRBD1 | TRBV9 | 15 | CASSTLPGQSYEQYF | TGTGCCAGCAGCACCCTCCCGGGACAGTCCTACGAGCAGTACTTC
TRBJ2-5 | - | - | TRBV27 | 13 | CASSFSGRETQYF | TGTGCCAGCAGTTTCAGCGGGCGGGAGACCCAGTACTTC
TRBJ2-4 | - | - | TRBV7-9 | 13 | CASSLGQAATQYF | TGTGCCAGCAGCTTAGGCCAGGCCGCCACTCAGTACTTC
TRBJ1-1 | few | - | TRBV5-1 | 15 | CASSFIGGYGTEAFF | TGCGCCAGCAGCTTCATCGGGGGGTACGGCACTGAAGCTTTCTTT
TRBJ2-2 | - | TRBD1 | TRBV7-3 | 14 | CASSYHRGTGELFF | TGTGCCAGCAGCTACCACAGGGGTACCGGGGAGCTGTTTTTT
TRBJ1-1 | few | TRBD1 | TRBV19 | 15 | CASSLNQGARTEAFF | TGTGCCAGTAGTCTGAACCAGGGGGCCCGTACCGAAGCTTTCTTT
TRBJ2-5 | - | - | TRBV5-1 | 14 | CASSSRGRGETQYF | TGCGCCAGCAGCTCCAGGGGGCGGGGGGAGACCCAGTACTTC
TRBJ2-1 | - | TRBD2 | TRBV5-4 | 15 | CASSETSGRYNEQFF | TGTGCCAGCAGCGAAACTAGCGGGAGATACAATGAGCAGTTCTTC
TRBJ2-1 | - | - | TRBV11-3 | 15 | CASSPDSRTANEQFF | TGTGCCAGCAGCCCCGACTCGCGAACGGCCAATGAGCAGTTCTTC
TRBJ2-3 | few | TRBD2 | TRBV30 | 15 | CAWSVSSGFTDTQYF | TGTGCCTGGAGTGTTTCTAGCGGCTTCACAGATACGCAGTATTTT
TRBJ2-3 | - | - | TRBV9 | 11 | CASRQGDTQYF | TGTGCCAGCAGACAGGGCGATACGCAGTATTTT
TRBJ2-2 | - | - | TRBV29-1 | 16 | CSARGPSGPNTGELFF | TGCAGCGCAAGGGGGCCTAGCGGGCCGAACACCGGGGAGCTGTTTTTT